The present T cell receptor (beta chain) was sequenced within a study of T-cell memory formation after mild COVID-19. Study results and limitations: Pre-infection memory already had some responding clones, implying cross-reactive memory joined.

Each CDR3 protein is one row after TCRdb ran MiXCR on the 5' RACE reads. Among roughly 130,000 distinct CDR3 sequences listed, approximately 5.9% were seen once. The CDR3 covers 12 residues. The V and J ends lost 10 bases and 10 bases respectively, with 16 bases between them. Germline assignment: CDR1 MNHEY and CDR2 SVGAGI. As to this clonotype: Its target is not known.

Sample: PBMCs or a T cell subset sorted from them (not recorded which). The chain uses TRBV6-5 and TRBJ1-4; tentatively, D is TRBD1 (6 bases). The TCR comes from an adult woman who had mild COVID-19 (a few samples of this study predate the infection). Cell type and time point are not known. The CDR3 here is CATSGGHGKLFF. CDR3 nucleotide sequence: TGTGCCACCTCGGGGGGGCACGGAAAACTGTTTTTT.